Listed here is a single T cell receptor beta chain. What it recognizes is unknown. These data come from a study of blood T cells in healthy people across ages. Study context: There was about one barcoded beta molecule captured by template switching per two T cells.

Overall study findings and caveats: Per million T cells, the diversity of TCR beta decreased roughly linearly as age advanced. Estimated diversity that came from one million T cells was considered an underestimate.

Trimming stripped 1 base from V and 2 bases from J, with 11 bases between. Germline CDR1 reads SEHNR; CDR2 reads FQNEAQ (reference sequence). The CDR3 totals 15 residues. It was with a sample-barcoded 5' primer and a J-beta primer mix that a second PCR of roughly 7 to 12 cycles was run. TCRdb reprocessed the 5' RACE reads with MiXCR, giving one entry per CDR3 protein. Among some 700,000 distinct CDR3 sequences listed, roughly 47% were seen once. Sequenced input: blood. This receptor was identified in a woman aged 55-69 years in good health. This sequence joins TRBV7-9 and TRBJ1-2; D is perhaps TRBD1 (5 bases). In DNA, the CDR3 is TGTGCCAGCAGCTTAGTTCCAGGGTTGAACTATGGCTACACCTTC. As protein: CASSLVPGLNYGYTF.